This T cell receptor (beta chain) was retrieved from a study of cytomegalovirus exposure and HLA in healthy donors. Study details: One earlier analysis, a look at about 179 million T cells, found fewer than 140 million unique TCR beta sequences. A data release that came early held approximately 85 million unique TCRs from HLA-typed donors.

PCR primers comprised 60 Vbeta and 13 Jbeta primers. Clones were read by immunoSEQ multiplex PCR, and TCRdb kept only the in-frame ones, dropping some. The table records some 150,000 clones, around 77% of them present only once. The sample taken for sequencing was PBMCs. The clonotype originates from a woman aged 30 to 39 in good health and CMV-seropositive.

CDR3 residues: CSVEKTSDTQYF. The CDR3, as DNA: TGCAGCGTTGAAAAAACATCAGATACGCAGTATTTT. The chain couples TRBV29-1 to TRBJ2-3, with D unclear. The germline V gene encodes CDR1 SQVTM and CDR2 ANQGSEA. Trimming removed 2 bases from V and 4 bases from J, with 7 bases in between. The CDR3 sequence is 12 residues long.